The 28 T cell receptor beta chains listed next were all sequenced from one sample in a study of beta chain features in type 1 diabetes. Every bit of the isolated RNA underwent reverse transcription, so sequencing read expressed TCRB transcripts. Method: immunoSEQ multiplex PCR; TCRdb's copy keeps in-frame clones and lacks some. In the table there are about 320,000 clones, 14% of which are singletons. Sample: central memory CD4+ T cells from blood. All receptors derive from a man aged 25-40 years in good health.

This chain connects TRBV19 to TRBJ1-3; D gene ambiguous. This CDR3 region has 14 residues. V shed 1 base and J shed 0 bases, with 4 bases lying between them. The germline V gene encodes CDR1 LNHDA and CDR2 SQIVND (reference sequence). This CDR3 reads CASSIGNSGNTIYF. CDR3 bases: TGTGCCAGTAGTATAGGAAACTCTGGAAACACCATATATTTT.

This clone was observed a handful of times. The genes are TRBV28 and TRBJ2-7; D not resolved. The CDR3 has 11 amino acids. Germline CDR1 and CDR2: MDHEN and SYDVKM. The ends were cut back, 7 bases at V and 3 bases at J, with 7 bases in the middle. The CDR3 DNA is TGTGCCAGCACCTCCCTCTACGAGCAGTACTTC. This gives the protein CASTSLYEQYF.

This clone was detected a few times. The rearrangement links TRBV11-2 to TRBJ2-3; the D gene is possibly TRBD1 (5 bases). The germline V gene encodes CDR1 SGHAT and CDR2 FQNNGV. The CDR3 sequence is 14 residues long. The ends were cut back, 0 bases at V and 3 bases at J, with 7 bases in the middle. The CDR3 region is CASSLDRVTDTQYF. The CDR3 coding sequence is TGTGCCAGCAGCTTAGACAGGGTGACAGATACGCAGTATTTT.

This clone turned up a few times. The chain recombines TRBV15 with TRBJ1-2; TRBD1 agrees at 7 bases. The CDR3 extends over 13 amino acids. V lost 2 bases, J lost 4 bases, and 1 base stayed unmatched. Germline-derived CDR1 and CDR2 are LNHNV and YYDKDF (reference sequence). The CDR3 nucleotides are TGTGCCACCAGCAGAAGGGACAGCTATGGCTACACCTTC. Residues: CATSRRDSYGYTF.

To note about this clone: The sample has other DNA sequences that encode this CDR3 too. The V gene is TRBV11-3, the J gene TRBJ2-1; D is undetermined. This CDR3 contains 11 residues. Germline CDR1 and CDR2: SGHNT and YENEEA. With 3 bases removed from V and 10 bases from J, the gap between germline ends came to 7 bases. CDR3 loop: CASSLFDEQFF. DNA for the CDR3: TGTGCCAGCAGCTTGTTCGACGAGCAGTTCTTC.

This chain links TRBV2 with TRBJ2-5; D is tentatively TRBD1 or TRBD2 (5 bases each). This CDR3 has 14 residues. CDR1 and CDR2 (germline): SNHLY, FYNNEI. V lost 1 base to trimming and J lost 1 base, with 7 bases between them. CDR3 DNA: TGTGCCAGCAGTGAAGGGGGGTTCCAAGAGACCCAGTACTTC. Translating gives CASSEGGFQETQYF.

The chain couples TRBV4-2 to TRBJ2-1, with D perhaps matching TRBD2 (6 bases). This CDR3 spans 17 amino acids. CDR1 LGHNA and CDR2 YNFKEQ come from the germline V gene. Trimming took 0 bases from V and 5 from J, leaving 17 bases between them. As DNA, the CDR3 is TGTGCCAGCAGCCAAGAGGGCACTAGCTTCGCCGACAATGAGCAGTTCTTC. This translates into CASSQEGTSFADNEQFF.

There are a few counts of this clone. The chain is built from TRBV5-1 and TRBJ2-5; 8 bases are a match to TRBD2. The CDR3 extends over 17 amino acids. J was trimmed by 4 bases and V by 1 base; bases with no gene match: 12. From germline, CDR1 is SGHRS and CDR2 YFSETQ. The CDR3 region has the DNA TGCGCCAGCAGCTTGTACTTAGCGGGGTCAGGTGGAGAGACCCAGTACTTC. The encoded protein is CASSLYLAGSGGETQYF.

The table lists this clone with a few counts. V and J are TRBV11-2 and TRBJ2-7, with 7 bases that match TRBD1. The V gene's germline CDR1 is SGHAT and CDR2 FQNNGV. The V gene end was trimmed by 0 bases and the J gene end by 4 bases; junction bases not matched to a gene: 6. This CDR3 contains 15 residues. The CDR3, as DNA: TGTGCCAGCAGCTTAGAGTCGCAGGGGGTATACGAGCAGTACTTC. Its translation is CASSLESQGVYEQYF.

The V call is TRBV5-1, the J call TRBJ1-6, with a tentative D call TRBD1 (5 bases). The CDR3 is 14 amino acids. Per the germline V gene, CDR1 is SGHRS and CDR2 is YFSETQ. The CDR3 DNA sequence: TGCGCTACGTCGAGGGACGGGGTTGATCCACCCCTCCACTTT. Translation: CATSRDGVDPPLHF.

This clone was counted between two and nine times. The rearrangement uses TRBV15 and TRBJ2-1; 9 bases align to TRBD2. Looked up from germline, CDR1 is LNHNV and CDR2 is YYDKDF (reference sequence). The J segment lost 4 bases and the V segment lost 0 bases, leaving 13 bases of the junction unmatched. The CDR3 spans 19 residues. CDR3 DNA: TGTGCCACCAGCAGAGATTCAACTAGCGGGCCTACATTTTACAATGAGCAGTTCTTC. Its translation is CATSRDSTSGPTFYNEQFF.

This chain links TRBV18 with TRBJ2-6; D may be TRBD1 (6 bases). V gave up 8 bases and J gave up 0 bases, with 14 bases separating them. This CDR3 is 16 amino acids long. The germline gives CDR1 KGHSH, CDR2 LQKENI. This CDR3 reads CASTGQRASGANVLTF. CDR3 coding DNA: TGTGCCAGCACCGGACAGAGAGCCTCTGGGGCCAACGTCCTGACTTTC.

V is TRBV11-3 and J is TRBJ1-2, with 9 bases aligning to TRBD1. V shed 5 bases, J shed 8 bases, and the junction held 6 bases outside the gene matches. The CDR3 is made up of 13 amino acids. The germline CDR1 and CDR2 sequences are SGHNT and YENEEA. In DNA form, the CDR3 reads TGTGCCAGCAGCCTCCGACAGGGGGGAGGCTACACCTTC. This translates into CASSLRQGGGYTF.

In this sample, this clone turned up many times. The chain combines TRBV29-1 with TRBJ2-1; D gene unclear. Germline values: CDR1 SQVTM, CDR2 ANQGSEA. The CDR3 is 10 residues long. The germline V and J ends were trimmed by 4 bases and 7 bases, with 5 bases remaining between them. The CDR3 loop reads CSVVGNEQFF. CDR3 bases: TGCAGCGTTGTCGGTAATGAGCAGTTCTTC.

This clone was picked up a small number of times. CDR3 sequence (DNA): TGTGCCAGCAGCCCGCGCGGCAGGGTGGAACAATCCGAGCAGTACGTC. It is translated as CASSPRGRVEQSEQYV. The V and J genes are TRBV6-6 and TRBJ2-7; tentative D call: TRBD1 (5 bases). The CDR3 is 16 residues long. Germline V gives CDR1 MNHNY, CDR2 SVGAGI (reference sequence). V was shortened by 6 bases and J by 6 bases, with 24 bases between the two germline ends.

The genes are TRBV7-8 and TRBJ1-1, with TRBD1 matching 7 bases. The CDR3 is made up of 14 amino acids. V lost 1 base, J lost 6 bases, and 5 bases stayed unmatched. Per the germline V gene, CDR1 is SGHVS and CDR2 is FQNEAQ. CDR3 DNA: TGTGCCAGCAGCTTAGGGACAGGATCCTCTGAAGCTTTCTTT. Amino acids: CASSLGTGSSEAFF.

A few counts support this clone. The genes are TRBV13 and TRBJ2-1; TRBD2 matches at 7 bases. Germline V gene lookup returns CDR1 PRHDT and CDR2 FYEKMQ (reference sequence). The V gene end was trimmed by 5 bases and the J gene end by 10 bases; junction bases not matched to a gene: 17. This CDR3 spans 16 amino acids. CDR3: CASSVGGFPGQDEQFF. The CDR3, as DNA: TGTGCCAGCAGCGTCGGGGGGTTCCCCGGGCAGGACGAGCAGTTCTTC.

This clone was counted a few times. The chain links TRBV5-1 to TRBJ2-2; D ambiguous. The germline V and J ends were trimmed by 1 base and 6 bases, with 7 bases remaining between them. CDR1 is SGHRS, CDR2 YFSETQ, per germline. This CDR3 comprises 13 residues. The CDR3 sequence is CASSLTKAGELFF. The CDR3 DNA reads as TGCGCCAGCAGCTTGACTAAGGCCGGGGAGCTGTTTTTT.

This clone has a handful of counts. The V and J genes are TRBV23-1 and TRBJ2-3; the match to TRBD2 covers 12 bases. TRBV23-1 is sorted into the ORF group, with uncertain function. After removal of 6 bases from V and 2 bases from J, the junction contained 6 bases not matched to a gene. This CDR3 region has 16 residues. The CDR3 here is CASSQLAGGITDTQYF. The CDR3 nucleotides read TGCGCCAGCAGCCAACTAGCGGGGGGAATCACAGATACGCAGTATTTT.

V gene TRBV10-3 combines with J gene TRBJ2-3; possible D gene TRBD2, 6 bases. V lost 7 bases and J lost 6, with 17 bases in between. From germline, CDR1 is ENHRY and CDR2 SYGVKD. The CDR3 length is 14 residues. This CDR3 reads CAITPSGSIDTQYF. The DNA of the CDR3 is TGTGCCATCACCCCCTCCGGGAGTATCGATACGCAGTATTTT.

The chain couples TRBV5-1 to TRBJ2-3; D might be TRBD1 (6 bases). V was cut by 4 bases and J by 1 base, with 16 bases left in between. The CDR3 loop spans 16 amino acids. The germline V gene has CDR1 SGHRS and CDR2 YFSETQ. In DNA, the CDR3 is TGCGCCAGCAGCCATCGAGGGGGAGCTGGCACAGATACGCAGTATTTT. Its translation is CASSHRGGAGTDTQYF. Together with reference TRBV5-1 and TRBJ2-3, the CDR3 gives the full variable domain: KAGVTQTPRYLIKTRGQQVTLSCSPISGHRSVSWYQQTPGQGLQFLFEYFSETQRNKGNFPGRFSGRQFSNSRSEMNVSTLELGDSALYLCASSHRGGAGTDTQYFGPGTRLTVL.

Here the CDR3 DNA reads TGTGCCAGCAGCCTAGCGGGAGGGTCGGGAAACATTCAGTACTTC. The encoded protein is CASSLAGGSGNIQYF. The gene calls are TRBV2 and TRBJ2-4; 12 bases align to TRBD2. The CDR3 sequence is 15 residues long. Germline trimming cut 6 bases from V and 6 bases from J; bases unmatched to any gene: 6. Germline CDR1 SNHLY, CDR2 FYNNEI.

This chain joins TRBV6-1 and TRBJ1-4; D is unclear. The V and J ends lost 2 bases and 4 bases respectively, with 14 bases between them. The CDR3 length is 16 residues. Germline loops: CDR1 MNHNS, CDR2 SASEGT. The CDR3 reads CASSETGSGYNEKLFF. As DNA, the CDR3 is TGTGCCAGCAGTGAAACGGGATCGGGGTATAATGAAAAACTGTTTTTT.

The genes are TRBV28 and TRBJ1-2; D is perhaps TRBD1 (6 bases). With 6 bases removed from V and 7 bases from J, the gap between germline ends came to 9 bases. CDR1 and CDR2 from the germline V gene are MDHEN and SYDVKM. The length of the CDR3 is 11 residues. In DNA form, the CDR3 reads TGTGCCAGCAGGAACAGGGTTGGCTACACCTTC. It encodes CASRNRVGYTF.

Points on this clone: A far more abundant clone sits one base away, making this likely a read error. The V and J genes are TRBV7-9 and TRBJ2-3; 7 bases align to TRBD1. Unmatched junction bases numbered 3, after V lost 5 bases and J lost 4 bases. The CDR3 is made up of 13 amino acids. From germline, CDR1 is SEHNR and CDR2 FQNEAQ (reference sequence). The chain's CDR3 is CASSATGPDTQYF. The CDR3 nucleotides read TGTGCCAGCAGCGCGACAGGGCCAGATACGCAGTATTTT.

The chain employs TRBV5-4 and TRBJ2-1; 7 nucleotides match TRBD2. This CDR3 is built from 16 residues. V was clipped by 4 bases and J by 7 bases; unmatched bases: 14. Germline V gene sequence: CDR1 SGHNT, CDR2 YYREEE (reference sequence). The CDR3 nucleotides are TGTGCCAGCAGCCAAGATTTCCGCGGGAGTCGGAATGAGCAGTTCTTC. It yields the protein CASSQDFRGSRNEQFF.

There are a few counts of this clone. As DNA, the CDR3 is TGTGCCAGCAGCCTAACAGGGGGCTTGGGCACAGATACGCAGTATTTT. It codes for CASSLTGGLGTDTQYF. This rearrangement joins TRBV9 to TRBJ2-3, with 9 bases lining up with TRBD1. Germline loops: CDR1 SGDLS, CDR2 YYNGEE. V was clipped by 4 bases and J by 1 base; unmatched bases: 7. The CDR3 totals 16 residues.

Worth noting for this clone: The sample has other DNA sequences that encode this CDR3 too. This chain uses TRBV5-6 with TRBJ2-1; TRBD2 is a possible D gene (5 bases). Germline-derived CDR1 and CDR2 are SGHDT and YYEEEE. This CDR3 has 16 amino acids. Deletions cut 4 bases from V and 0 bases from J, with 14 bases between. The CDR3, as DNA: TGTGCCAGCAGCCTAAGGGTTGGGAGCTCCTACAATGAGCAGTTCTTC. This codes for CASSLRVGSSYNEQFF.